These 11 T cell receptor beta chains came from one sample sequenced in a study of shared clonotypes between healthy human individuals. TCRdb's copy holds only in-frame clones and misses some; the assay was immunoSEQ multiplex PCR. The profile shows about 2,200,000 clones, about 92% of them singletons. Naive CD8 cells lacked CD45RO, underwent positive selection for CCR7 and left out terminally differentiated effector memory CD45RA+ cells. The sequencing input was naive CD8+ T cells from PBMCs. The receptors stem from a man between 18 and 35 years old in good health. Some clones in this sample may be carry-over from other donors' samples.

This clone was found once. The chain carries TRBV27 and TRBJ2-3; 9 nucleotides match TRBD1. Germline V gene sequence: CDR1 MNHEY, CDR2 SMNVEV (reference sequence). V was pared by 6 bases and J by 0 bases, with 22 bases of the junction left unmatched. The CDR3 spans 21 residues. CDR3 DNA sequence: TGTGCCAGCAGCCCATTCCCCCGGACAGGGGATTTGATAACTAGCACAGATACGCAGTATTTT. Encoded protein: CASSPFPRTGDLITSTDTQYF.

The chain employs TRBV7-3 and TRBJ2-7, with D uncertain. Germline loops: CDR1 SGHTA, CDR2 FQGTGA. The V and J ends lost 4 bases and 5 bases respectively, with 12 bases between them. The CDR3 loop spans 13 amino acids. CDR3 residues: CASSYLPRDEQYF. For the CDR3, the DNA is TGTGCCAGCAGCTACCTCCCCAGAGACGAGCAGTACTTC.

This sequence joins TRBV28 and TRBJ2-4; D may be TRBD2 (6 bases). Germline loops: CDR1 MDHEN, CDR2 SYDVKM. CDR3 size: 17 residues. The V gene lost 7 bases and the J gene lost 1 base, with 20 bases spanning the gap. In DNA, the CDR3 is TGTGCCAGCAATACCTGGAGGGCCGAGGTGGCCAAAAACATTCAGTACTTC. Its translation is CASNTWRAEVAKNIQYF.

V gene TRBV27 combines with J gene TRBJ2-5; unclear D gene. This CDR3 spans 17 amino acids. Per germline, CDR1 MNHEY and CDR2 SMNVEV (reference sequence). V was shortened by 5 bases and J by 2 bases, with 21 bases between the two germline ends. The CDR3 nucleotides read TGTGCCAGCAGTCCTCGACGACGAACGACAAATCAAGAGACCCAGTACTTC. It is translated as CASSPRRRTTNQETQYF.

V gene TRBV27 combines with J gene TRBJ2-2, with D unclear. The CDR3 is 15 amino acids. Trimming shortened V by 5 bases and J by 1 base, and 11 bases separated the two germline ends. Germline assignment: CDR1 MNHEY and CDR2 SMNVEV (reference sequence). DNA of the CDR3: TGTGCCAGCAGTCCCTACCCCTGGAACACCGGGGAGCTGTTTTTT. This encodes CASSPYPWNTGELFF.

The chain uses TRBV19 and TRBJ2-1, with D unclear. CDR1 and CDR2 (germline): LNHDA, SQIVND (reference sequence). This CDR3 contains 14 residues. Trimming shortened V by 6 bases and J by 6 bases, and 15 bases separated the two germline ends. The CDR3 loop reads CASSPRPTLNEQFF. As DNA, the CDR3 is TGTGCCAGTAGCCCCAGACCCACCCTCAATGAGCAGTTCTTC.

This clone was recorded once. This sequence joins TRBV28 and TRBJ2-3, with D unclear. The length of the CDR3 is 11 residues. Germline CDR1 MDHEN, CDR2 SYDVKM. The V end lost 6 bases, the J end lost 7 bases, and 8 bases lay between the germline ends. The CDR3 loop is CASRIGYTQYF. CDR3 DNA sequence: TGTGCCAGCAGAATAGGCTATACGCAGTATTTT.

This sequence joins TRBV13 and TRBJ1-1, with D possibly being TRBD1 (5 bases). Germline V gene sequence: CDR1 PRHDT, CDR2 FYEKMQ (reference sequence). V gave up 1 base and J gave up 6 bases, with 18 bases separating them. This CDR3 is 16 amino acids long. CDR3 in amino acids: CASSLEGFGGIAEAFF. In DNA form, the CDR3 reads TGTGCCAGCAGCTTAGAGGGGTTCGGGGGAATCGCTGAAGCTTTCTTT.

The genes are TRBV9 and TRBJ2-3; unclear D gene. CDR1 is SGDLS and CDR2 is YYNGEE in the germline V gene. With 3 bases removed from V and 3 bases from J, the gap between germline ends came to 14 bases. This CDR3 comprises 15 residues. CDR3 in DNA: TGTGCCAGCAGCGGAGACCTTCTCGGGACAGATACGCAGTATTTT. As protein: CASSGDLLGTDTQYF.

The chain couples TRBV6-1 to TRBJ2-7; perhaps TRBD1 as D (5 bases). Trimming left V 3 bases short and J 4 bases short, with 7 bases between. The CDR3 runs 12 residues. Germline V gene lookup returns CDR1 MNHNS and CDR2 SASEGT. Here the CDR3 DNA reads TGTGCCAGCAGTGATACAGGTTACGAGCAGTACTTC. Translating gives CASSDTGYEQYF.

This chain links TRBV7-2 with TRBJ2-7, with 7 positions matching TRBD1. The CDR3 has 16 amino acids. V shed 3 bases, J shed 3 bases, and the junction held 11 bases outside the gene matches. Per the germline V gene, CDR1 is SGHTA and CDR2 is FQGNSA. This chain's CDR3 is CASSFEGQLGVYEQYF. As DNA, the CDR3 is TGTGCCAGCAGCTTCGAGGGACAGCTGGGGGTCTACGAGCAGTACTTC.